This entry concerns a single TCR beta chain. Antigen unknown. CDR3 length equals 18 residues. V gave up 0 bases and J gave up 2 bases; unmatched junction bases: 9. Germline V CDR1 and CDR2: MGHRA, YSYEKL. The sample belongs to a study of cytomegalovirus exposure and HLA in healthy donors. Whole-study context: A data release that came early held tens of millions of unique TCRs from HLA-typed donors.

The PCR made use of 60 Vbeta and 13 Jbeta primers. Using immunoSEQ multiplex PCR, the repertoire was profiled, and TCRdb retains in-frame clones only, with some absent. This table holds around 100,000 clones, about 85% found once. Overall study findings and caveats: Highest at DRB1 and lowest at HLA-C, TCR association rates differed among HLA loci in a later analysis. Clonal expansion, a later analysis showed, was greater in HLA-associated TCR beta chains than in equally common others.

When sampled, the donors appeared nominally healthy, though they likely had unrecorded immune exposures. The rearrangement uses TRBV4-1 and TRBJ2-1; 8 bases fit TRBD2. Sample: PBMCs. This clonotype was sampled from a female donor in good health and CMV-seropositive. Here the CDR3 DNA reads TGCGCCAGCAGCCAAGATTTAGGACTAGCTGCGGCCTACAATGAGCAGTTCTTC. This translates into CASSQDLGLAAAYNEQFF.